This T cell receptor beta chain was obtained from a study of CD8 T cells in ankylosing spondylitis. This clonotype was counted at least ten times. Antigen specificity is unknown. A quantitative 5'-RACE method, one with molecular barcodes, was used to make TCR beta libraries. From the 5' RACE reads, TCRdb called clonotypes with MiXCR, one entry per CDR3 protein. Here the sample spans 200,000 to 250,000 distinct CDR3 sequences, roughly a tenth being singletons. The CDR3 runs to 14 residues. V lost 7 bases and J lost 2, with 15 bases in between. Germline CDR1 and CDR2: MDHEN and SYDVKM. Study-wide points: Disease-linked clones reportedly showed significant enrichment in matched ankylosing spondylitis synovial fluid.

The clonotype comes from a male donor with ankylosing spondylitis or in good health (not recorded which). The J gene is TRBJ2-7, the V gene TRBV28; D may match TRBD1 or TRBD2 (6 bases each). Source material: blood, either unsorted or a sorted T cell fraction (not recorded which). The CDR3 DNA reads TGTGCCAGCATCGGCGGGACAAAAGCCTACGAGCAGTACTTC. Translating gives CASIGGTKAYEQYF.